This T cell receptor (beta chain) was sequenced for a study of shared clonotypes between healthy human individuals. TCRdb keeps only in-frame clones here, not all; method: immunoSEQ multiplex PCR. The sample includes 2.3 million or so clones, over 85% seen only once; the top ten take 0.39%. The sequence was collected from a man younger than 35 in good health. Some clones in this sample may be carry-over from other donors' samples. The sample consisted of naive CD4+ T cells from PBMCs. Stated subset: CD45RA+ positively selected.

The CDR3 is CASSYSSIGTQETQYF. In nucleotides, the CDR3 is TGTGCCAGCAGTTACTCATCGATAGGGACACAAGAGACCCAGTACTTC. This sequence joins TRBV6-5 and TRBJ2-5; D is possibly TRBD1 (6 bases). V was shortened by 0 bases and J by 2 bases, with 13 bases between the two germline ends. Germline V gene data show CDR1 as MNHEY and CDR2 as SVGAGI. This CDR3 contains 16 residues.